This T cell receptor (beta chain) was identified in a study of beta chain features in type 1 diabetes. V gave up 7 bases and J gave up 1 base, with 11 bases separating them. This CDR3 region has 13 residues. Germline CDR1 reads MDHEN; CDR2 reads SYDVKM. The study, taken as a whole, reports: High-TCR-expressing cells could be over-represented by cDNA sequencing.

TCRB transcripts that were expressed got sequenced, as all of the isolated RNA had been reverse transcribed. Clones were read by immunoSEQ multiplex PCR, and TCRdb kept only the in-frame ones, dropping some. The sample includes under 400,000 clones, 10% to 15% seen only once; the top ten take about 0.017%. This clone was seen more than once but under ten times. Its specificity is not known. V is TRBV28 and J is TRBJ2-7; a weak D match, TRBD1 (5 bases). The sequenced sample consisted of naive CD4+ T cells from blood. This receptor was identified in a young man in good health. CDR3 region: CASTRQSSYEQYF. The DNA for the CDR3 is TGTGCCAGCACTAGACAGAGTTCCTACGAGCAGTACTTC.